Reported below is one T cell receptor (beta chain). TCR beta CDR3 sequences were amplified from RNA transcripts. HTBI primers were used for first-round RT-PCR of the TCR CDR3. TCRdb processed the multiplex PCR reads anew with MiXCR; each CDR3 protein has one entry. The sample shows 550,000 to 850,000 distinct CDR3 sequences, approximately 18% of them seen only once. The entry originates in a study of T cells in Graves' hyperthyroidism and ophthalmopathy. The CDR3 runs to 15 residues. Germline-derived CDR1 and CDR2 are SGHRS and YFSETQ. V lost 5 bases, J lost 7 bases, and 9 bases stayed unmatched. This clonotype was sampled from a woman aged 45-65 years with Graves' hyperthyroidism that later progressed to Graves' ophthalmopathy. The chain carries TRBV5-1 and TRBJ2-1; 10 nucleotides match TRBD1. Specimen: blood. CDR3 residues: CASSSGQGLDNEQFF. In DNA form, the CDR3 reads TGCGCCAGCAGTTCGGGACAGGGGCTTGATAATGAGCAGTTCTTC.